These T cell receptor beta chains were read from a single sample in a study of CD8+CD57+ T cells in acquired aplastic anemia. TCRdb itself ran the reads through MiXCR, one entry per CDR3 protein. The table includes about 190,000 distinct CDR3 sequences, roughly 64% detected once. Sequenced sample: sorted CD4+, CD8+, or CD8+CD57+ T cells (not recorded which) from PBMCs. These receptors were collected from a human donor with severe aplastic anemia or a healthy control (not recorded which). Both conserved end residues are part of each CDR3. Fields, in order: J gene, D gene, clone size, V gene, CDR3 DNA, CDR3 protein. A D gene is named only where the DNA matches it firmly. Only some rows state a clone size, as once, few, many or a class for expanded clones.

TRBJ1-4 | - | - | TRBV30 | TGTGCCTGGGGTGTTTTACGGGAAAAACTGTTTTTT | CAWGVLREKLFF
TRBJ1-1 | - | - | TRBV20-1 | TGCAGTACCAAACAGCCCGGGGGGCAGGAAGCTTTCTTT | CSTKQPGGQEAFF
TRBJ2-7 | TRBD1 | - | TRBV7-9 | TGTGCCAGCAGCATACGACAGGGGAACACCTACGAGCAGTACTTC | CASSIRQGNTYEQYF
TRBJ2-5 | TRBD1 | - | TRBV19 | TGTGCCAGTAGTAGAGGACAGGGCCTGCAAGAGACCCAGTACTTC | CASSRGQGLQETQYF
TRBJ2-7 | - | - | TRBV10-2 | TGCGCCAGCAGTGATGGGGGGGCCTCCTACGAGCAGTACTTC | CASSDGGASYEQYF
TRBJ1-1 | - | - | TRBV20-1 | TGCAGTGCTAAGACCCGTCGACAGGCCTCCGGCACTGAAGCTTTCTTT | CSAKTRRQASGTEAFF
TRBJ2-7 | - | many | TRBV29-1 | TGCAGCGTTGAGGGGGATGGGGTCTCCTACGAGCAGTACTTC | CSVEGDGVSYEQYF
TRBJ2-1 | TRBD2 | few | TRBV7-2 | TGTGCCAGCAGCCGGACTAGCCAGGGTGAGCAGTTCTTC | CASSRTSQGEQFF
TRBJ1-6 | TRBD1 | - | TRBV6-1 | TGTGCCAGCAGTGACGGCCGGGACAGGGCCGATAATTCACCCCTCCACTTT | CASSDGRDRADNSPLHF
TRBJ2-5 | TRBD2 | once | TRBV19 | TGTGCCAGTAGTATAGGGGGCGGGGAGGGGCAAGAGACCCAGTACTTC | CASSIGGGEGQETQYF
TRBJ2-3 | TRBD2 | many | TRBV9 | TGTGCCAGCAGCGGAGGACTAGCGGGCGTCACAGATACGCAGTATTTT | CASSGGLAGVTDTQYF
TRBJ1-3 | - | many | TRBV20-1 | TGCAGTGCTAGAGATAGAGCCGGGGTACCTGGAAACACCATATATTTT | CSARDRAGVPGNTIYF
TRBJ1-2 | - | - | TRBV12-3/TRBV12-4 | TGTGCCAGCAGTCAGTCGGGGACCTCATGGGGCTACACCTTC | CASSQSGTSWGYTF
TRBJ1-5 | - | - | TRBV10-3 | TGTGCCATCAGCTCAGCTAGCAATCAGCCCCAGCATTTT | CAISSASNQPQHF
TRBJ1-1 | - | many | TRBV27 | TGTGCCAGCAGTTTATCGCGGGACACTGAAGCTTTCTTT | CASSLSRDTEAFF
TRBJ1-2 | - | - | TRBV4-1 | TGCGCCAGCAGCCAAGCCAGGGAGTACTATGGCTACACCTTC | CASSQAREYYGYTF
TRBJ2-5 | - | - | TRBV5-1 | TGCGCCAGCAGGTCCGAGCCCCAAGAGACCCAGTACTTC | CASRSEPQETQYF
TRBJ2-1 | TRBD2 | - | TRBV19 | TGTGCCAGTAGTATAGATCGGGCTAGCGGGGGGAACAATGAGCAGTTCTTC | CASSIDRASGGNNEQFF
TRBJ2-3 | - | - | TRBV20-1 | TGCAGTGCTATCATGAAGAACACAGATACGCAGTATTTT | CSAIMKNTDTQYF
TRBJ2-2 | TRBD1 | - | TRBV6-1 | TGTGCCAGCTCCCTTGCGACAGGGGACACCGGGGAGCTGTTTTTT | CASSLATGDTGELFF
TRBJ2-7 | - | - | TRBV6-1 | TGTGCCAGCAGTCGGACATTCTCCTACGAGCAGTACTTC | CASSRTFSYEQYF
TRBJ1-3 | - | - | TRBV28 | TGTGCCAGCAGTTCGCAAAGGGACGCAGGTATTTCCTCTGGAAACACCATATATTTT | CASSSQRDAGISSGNTIYF
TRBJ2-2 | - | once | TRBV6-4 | TGTGCCAGCAGTGAAGCACTGGGTTCCGGGGAGCTGTTTTTT | CASSEALGSGELFF
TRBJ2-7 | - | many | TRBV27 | TGTGCCAGCAGTCTCCCACTTGGCGAGCAGTACTTC | CASSLPLGEQYF
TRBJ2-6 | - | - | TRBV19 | TGTGCCACTACGGAATCTGGGGCCAACGTCCTGACTTTC | CATTESGANVLTF
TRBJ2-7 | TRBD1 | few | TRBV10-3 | TGTGCCATCAACCCCGGGACAGCCATCTACGAGCAGTACTTC | CAINPGTAIYEQYF
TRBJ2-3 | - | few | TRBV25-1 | TGTGCCAGCAGTATCGGCAATACGCAGTATTTT | CASSIGNTQYF
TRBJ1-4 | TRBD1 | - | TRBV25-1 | TGTGCCAGGCCCGCTTCGGGACAGCTTGCAACTAATGAAAAACTGTTTTTT | CARPASGQLATNEKLFF
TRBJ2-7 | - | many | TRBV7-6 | TGTGCCAGCAGCGCGGGACCCAACTACGAGCAGTACTTC | CASSAGPNYEQYF
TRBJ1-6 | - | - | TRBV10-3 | TGTGCCATCATGGACGGAGACTATAATTCACCCCTCCACTTT | CAIMDGDYNSPLHF
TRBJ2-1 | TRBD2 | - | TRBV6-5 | TGTGCCAGCAGGCCGACTAGCGGGGTACCGAGCTCCTACAATGAGCAGTTCTTC | CASRPTSGVPSSYNEQFF
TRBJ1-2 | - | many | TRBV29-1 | TGCAGCGTTGAGGGGAACCCGGGTGGCTACACCTTC | CSVEGNPGGYTF
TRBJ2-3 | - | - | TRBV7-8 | TGTGCCAGCAGCCCTTACCGGGAGAGGGGCACAGATACGCAGTATTTT | CASSPYRERGTDTQYF
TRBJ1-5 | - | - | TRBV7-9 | TGTGCCAGCAGCTTAGCGGGTTCTCAGCCCCAGCATTTT | CASSLAGSQPQHF
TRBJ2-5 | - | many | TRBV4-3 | TGCGCCAGCAGCCAAGTGGGGACCCGATCCCGCCAGGTCCAAGAGACCCAGTACTTC | CASSQVGTRSRQVQETQYF
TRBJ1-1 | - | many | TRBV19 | TGTGCCACCCGGGCAGGGCCGAACACTGAAGCTTTCTTT | CATRAGPNTEAFF
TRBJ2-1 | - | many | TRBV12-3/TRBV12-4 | TGTGCCAGCAGTTATGGAGCCTACAATGAGCAGTTCTTC | CASSYGAYNEQFF
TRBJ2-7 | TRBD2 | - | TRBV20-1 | TGCAGTGCCACTTCCGGGACTAGCGGGAGGGGTGAGCAGTACTTC | CSATSGTSGRGEQYF
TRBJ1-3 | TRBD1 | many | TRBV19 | TGTGCCAGTAGTGAGGGACAGCCATACTCTGGAAACACCATATATTTT | CASSEGQPYSGNTIYF